The 21 T cell receptor beta chains listed next were all sequenced from one sample in a study of T cell changes during pregnancy in multiple sclerosis. Assay: immunoSEQ multiplex PCR; the TCRdb copy retains only in-frame clones and omits some. The sample holds around 69,000 clones, approximately 91% seen once. The sequencing used peripheral blood, collected in the third trimester of pregnancy. The receptor source for this set is a female donor with multiple sclerosis, enrolled in a pregnancy study.

The chain links TRBV2 to TRBJ1-2, with a weak D call TRBD1 (6 bases). Trimming took 6 bases from V and 6 from J, leaving 26 bases between them. Germline assignment: CDR1 SNHLY and CDR2 FYNNEI. The CDR3 is 17 amino acids. CDR3 sequence reads: CASRADSAAPGVNGYTF. In DNA, the CDR3 is TGTGCCAGCAGGGCGGACAGCGCGGCCCCCGGGGTCAATGGCTACACCTTC.

The V gene is TRBV6-1, the J gene TRBJ1-2; 9 positions agree with TRBD1. Germline V gene sequence: CDR1 MNHNS, CDR2 SASEGT. J lost 4 bases, V lost 7 bases, and 7 bases had no gene match. The CDR3 is 14 amino acids. CDR3 DNA: TGTGCCAGCACCAAGGACAGGGGAAGCTATGGCTACACCTTC. Its translation: CASTKDRGSYGYTF.

The gene calls are TRBV5-1 and TRBJ1-5, with D uncertain. Germline V lookup: CDR1 SGHRS, CDR2 YFSETQ. The V end lost 0 bases, the J end lost 2 bases, and 6 bases lay between the germline ends. The CDR3 loop spans 14 amino acids. The CDR3 bases are TGCGCCAGCAGCTTGGAAGGAGGCAATCAGCCCCAGCATTTT. Translated: CASSLEGGNQPQHF.

This clone came up a few times. V gene TRBV4-2 combines with J gene TRBJ1-1, with D perhaps TRBD1 (6 bases). Germline values: CDR1 LGHNA, CDR2 YNFKEQ. The CDR3 runs to 15 residues. Trimming shortened V by 2 bases and J by 4 bases, and 14 bases separated the two germline ends. The CDR3 loop is CASSQPSGEGTEAFF. The CDR3 coding sequence is TGTGCCAGCAGCCAACCCTCAGGGGAAGGCACTGAAGCTTTCTTT.

The chain carries TRBV7-9 and TRBJ2-7; D is unclear. The germline V gene encodes CDR1 SEHNR and CDR2 FQNEAQ (reference sequence). V lost 1 base, J lost 0 bases, and 10 bases lay in between. This CDR3 region has 15 residues. CDR3 bases: TGTGCCAGCAGCTTAGGCAGGCCATCCTCCTACGAGCAGTACTTC. Encoded protein: CASSLGRPSSYEQYF.

This chain's CDR3 is CASSLGQGNTGELFF. In DNA, the CDR3 is TGTGCCAGCAGCTTGGGACAGGGGAACACCGGGGAGCTGTTTTTT. This chain links TRBV5-4 with TRBJ2-2; 7 positions agree with TRBD1. CDR3 length: 15 amino acids. Germline CDR1 and CDR2: SGHNT and YYREEE (reference sequence). J gave up 1 base and V 0 bases, and 0 bases lay outside the gene matches.

The chain is built from TRBV27 and TRBJ1-1; D possibly corresponds to TRBD1 (6 bases). The CDR3 is 19 amino acids. Germline CDR1 and CDR2: MNHEY and SMNVEV (reference sequence). Trimming removed 1 base at V and 1 base at J, with 22 bases between. The CDR3 sequence: CASSLYGYVQGKRNTEAFF. CDR3 DNA: TGTGCCAGCAGTTTATATGGGTATGTGCAGGGGAAGAGGAACACTGAAGCTTTCTTT.

The rearrangement joins TRBV5-1 to TRBJ2-5; D is perhaps TRBD2 (6 bases). In germline, CDR1 is SGHRS, CDR2 YFSETQ. The CDR3 consists of 15 residues. Trimming stripped 1 base from V and 5 bases from J, with 15 bases between. The CDR3 loop reads CASSLSTTRGETQYF. The CDR3, as DNA: TGCGCCAGCAGCTTGTCTACCACTCGGGGGGAGACCCAGTACTTC.

The J gene is TRBJ2-5, the V gene TRBV27; 12 positions agree with TRBD2. Trimming removed 5 bases from V and 6 bases from J; junction bases left unmatched: 7. Germline CDR1 is MNHEY and CDR2 is SMNVEV (reference sequence). The CDR3 is 15 residues long. For the CDR3, the DNA is TGTGCCAGCAGTCCCACTAGCGGGGGGTTCAAGACCCAGTACTTC. Amino acids: CASSPTSGGFKTQYF.

V gene TRBV5-1 combines with J gene TRBJ1-2; TRBD1 agrees at 8 bases. Germline values: CDR1 SGHRS, CDR2 YFSETQ. The trim removed 0 bases at V and 8 bases at J, leaving 12 bases unmatched. The CDR3 runs to 16 residues. In nucleotides, the CDR3 is TGCGCCAGCAGCTTGGCCGCAGGGGGCATGTCGGGAGGCTACACCTTC. It translates to CASSLAAGGMSGGYTF.

The rearrangement links TRBV14 to TRBJ1-2, with no clear D. CDR1 and CDR2 from the germline V gene are SGHDN and FVKESK. The CDR3 length is 13 residues. V was trimmed by 1 base and J by 1 base, leaving 4 bases between them. The CDR3 DNA reads TGTGCCAGCAGCCAAGGCGGTAACTATGGCTACACCTTC. Translating it yields CASSQGGNYGYTF. Supplemented by reference TRBV14 and TRBJ1-2, the full variable domain reads EAGVTQFPSHSVIEKGQTVTLRCDPISGHDNLYWYRRVMGKEIKFLLHFVKESKQDESGMPNNRFLAERTGGTYSTLKVQPAELEDSGVYFCASSQGGNYGYTFGSGTRLTVV.

This chain joins TRBV9 and TRBJ2-7, with 9 bases matching TRBD1. The CDR3 length is 14 residues. The J segment lost 3 bases and the V segment lost 4 bases, leaving 5 bases of the junction unmatched. The germline V gene encodes CDR1 SGDLS and CDR2 YYNGEE. CDR3 sequence (DNA): TGTGCCAGCAGCCCGGACAGGGGAGACTACGAGCAGTACTTC. Amino acid sequence: CASSPDRGDYEQYF.

This rearrangement joins TRBV5-6 to TRBJ1-6; maybe TRBD1 (5 bases). Germline V lookup: CDR1 SGHDT, CDR2 YYEEEE. The CDR3 consists of 14 residues. V was cut by 2 bases and J by 8 bases, with 11 bases left in between. Here the CDR3 DNA reads TGTGCCAGCAGCTTATCCGGGGGAGATTCACCCCTCCACTTT. Its translation: CASSLSGGDSPLHF.

J is TRBJ1-2 and V is TRBV5-4; D is unresolved. Deletions cut 0 bases from V and 3 bases from J, with 6 bases between. The CDR3 is 13 amino acids. Per the germline V gene, CDR1 is SGHNT and CDR2 is YYREEE (reference sequence). The DNA for the CDR3 is TGTGCCAGCAGCTTGGAGGCGGACTATGGCTACACCTTC. Its translation: CASSLEADYGYTF.

V gene TRBV28 combines with J gene TRBJ1-5; D is undetermined. The CDR3 totals 15 residues. V lost 6 bases, J lost 6 bases, and 18 bases lay in between. Germline lookup yields CDR1 MDHEN and CDR2 SYDVKM. CDR3 nucleotide sequence: TGTGCCAGCAGACCCCTAAGGAGGTGGGTTCAGCCCCAGCATTTT. As protein: CASRPLRRWVQPQHF.

The CDR3: CASSPLQGNTEAFF. CDR3 sequence (DNA): TGTGCCAGCTCACCTTTACAGGGGAACACTGAAGCTTTCTTT. The chain combines TRBV18 with TRBJ1-1; a weak D match, TRBD1 (6 bases). This CDR3 is built from 14 residues. The germline V gene has CDR1 KGHSH and CDR2 LQKENI. The V gene lost 3 bases and the J gene lost 1 base, with 9 bases spanning the gap.

This chain connects TRBV1 to TRBJ2-5; the DNA was not compared with TRBD1, the D call given in the table. TRBV1 is deemed a pseudogene. The CDR3 extends over 15 amino acids. This CDR3 reads CTSSPRDRDGETQYF. The CDR3 bases are TGCACCAGCAGCCCCCGGGACAGGGACGGCGAGACCCAGTACTTC.

The J gene is TRBJ2-7, the V gene TRBV6-5; D may be TRBD2 (7 bases). The CDR3 covers 14 residues. Germline values: CDR1 MNHEY, CDR2 SVGAGI. The germline V and J ends were trimmed by 5 bases and 3 bases, with 14 bases remaining between them. The CDR3 protein is CASSRAGGRYEQYF. CDR3 nucleotide sequence: TGTGCCAGCAGTAGAGCCGGGGGGCGCTACGAGCAGTACTTC.

The CDR3 DNA is TGCAGCGCCAGGACAGCCTCCTACGAGCAGTACTTC. As protein: CSARTASYEQYF. The chain couples TRBV29-1 to TRBJ2-7; weak D call: TRBD1 (6 bases). The germline CDR1 and CDR2 sequences are SQVTM and ANQGSEA. V dropped 7 bases and J dropped 0 bases, with 10 bases sitting between them. The CDR3 covers 12 residues.

A remark on this clone: One end of the junction fails to match germline, which may point to a read error. Here the CDR3 reads CASSSDRSGELFF. The CDR3 nucleotides read TGTGCTAGCAGCTCCGACAGGTCCGGGGAGCTGTTTTTT. This sequence joins TRBV7-7 and TRBJ2-2, with D possibly TRBD1 on 6 matching bases. This CDR3 comprises 13 residues. Germline CDR1 and CDR2: SSHAT and FNYEAQ (reference sequence).

This clone showed up just once. The rearrangement uses TRBV5-4 and TRBJ1-2; D perhaps matches TRBD1 (6 bases). Germline CDR1 reads SGHNT; CDR2 reads YYREEE (reference sequence). The CDR3 length is 14 residues. Trimming pared 1 base from V and 2 bases from J, leaving 9 bases between. CDR3 sequence (DNA): TGTGCCAGCAGCTTGCGGGGGGCCAACTATGGCTACACCTTC. Translating gives CASSLRGANYGYTF. Filled out from reference TRBV5-4 and TRBJ1-2, the complete variable domain reads ETGVTQSPTHLIKTRGQQVTLRCSSQSGHNTVSWYQQALGQGPQFIFQYYREEENGRGNFPPRFSGLQFPNYSSELNVNALELDDSALYLCASSLRGANYGYTFGSGTRLTVV.